The source of this TCR beta chain is a study of shared clonotypes between healthy human individuals. The wider study: Every donor yielded three CD4 naive, three CD4 memory, two CD8 naive and one CD8 memory plate.

This clone occurred a few times. The target antigen is unknown. Assay: immunoSEQ multiplex PCR; the TCRdb copy retains only in-frame clones and omits some. The data contain 550,000 to 600,000 clones, 98% of them singletons. V was trimmed by 4 bases and J by 5 bases, leaving 9 bases between them. The germline gives CDR1 SGHAT, CDR2 FQDESV (reference sequence). This CDR3 is 12 amino acids long. Study observations and caveats: For naive CD4 cells, roughly 4.8% of clonotypes were shared across a few donors. Shared clonotypes across all four donors exceeded non-shared ones in generation probability.

CD45RO-negative, CCR7-positively selected cells formed the naive CD8 fraction, excluding terminally differentiated effector memory CD45RA+ cells. Donation came from healthy HIV-negative adults that had no recent acute infections or vaccinations. This TCR derives from a man younger than 40 in good health. The V and J genes are TRBV11-1 and TRBJ2-7; no clear D gene. Sequenced: naive CD8+ T cells sorted from blood. CDR3 bases: TGTGCCAGCAGCTCCCCAGTAGACGAGCAGTACTTC. Its protein product is CASSSPVDEQYF.